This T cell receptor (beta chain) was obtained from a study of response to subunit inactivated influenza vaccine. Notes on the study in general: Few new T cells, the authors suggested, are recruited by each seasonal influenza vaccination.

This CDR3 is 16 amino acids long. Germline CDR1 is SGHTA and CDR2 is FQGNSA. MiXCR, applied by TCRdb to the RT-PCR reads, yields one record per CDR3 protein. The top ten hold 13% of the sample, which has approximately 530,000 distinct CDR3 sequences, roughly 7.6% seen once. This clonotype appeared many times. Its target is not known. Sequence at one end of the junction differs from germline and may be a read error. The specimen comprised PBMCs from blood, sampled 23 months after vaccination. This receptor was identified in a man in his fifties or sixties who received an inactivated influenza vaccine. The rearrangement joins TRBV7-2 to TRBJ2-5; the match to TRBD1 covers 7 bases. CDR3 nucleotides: TGTGCCAGCAGTTTAGTAGACAGGGTCCCGGGGGAGACCCAGTACTTC. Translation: CASSLVDRVPGETQYF.